This TCR beta chain was recovered during a study of T cell responses to AZD1222 COVID-19 vaccine. Study-wide findings and caveats: Donor demographics were predominantly white British with a female majority; clonal diversity may be underestimated.

About this clone: The antigen remains undetermined.

The ends lost 3 bases at V and 5 bases at J; junction bases unmatched: 5. Per the germline V gene, CDR1 is LGHDT and CDR2 is YNNKEL (reference sequence). This CDR3 is built from 16 residues. Produced via immunoSEQ multiplex PCR; TCRdb's table is partial and in-frame only. This table has about 86,000 clones, 88% appearing once. This specimen consisted of peripheral blood, obtained on day 0 of AZD1222 vaccination. The chain joins TRBV3-1 (or the pseudogene TRBV3-2) to TRBJ2-2; TRBD2 agrees at 11 bases. The sequence came from an adult in good health. CDR3 in DNA: TGTGCCAGCAGCCATACTAGCGGGAGAAAAACCGGGGAGCTGTTTTTT. This gives the protein CASSHTSGRKTGELFF.